These 24 T cell receptor beta chains originate from one sample sequenced in a study of spatial heterogeneity in lung cancer. TCRdb itself ran the 5' RACE reads through MiXCR, one entry per CDR3 protein. The sample yields 10,000 to 12,000 distinct CDR3 sequences, 5% to 6.5% seen once. Time point here: sample taken at primary tumor resection. The input material, whole RNA from tumor, nontumor lung or frozen PBMC, was sequenced unsorted. Sequencing used PBMCs, obtained at surgery. The receptors come from a male donor with early-stage non-small cell lung cancer.

This clonotype was counted at least ten times. CDR3 loop: CSAGRGNSYNEQFF. The CDR3 DNA reads TGCAGTGCTGGCCGCGGCAACTCCTACAATGAGCAGTTCTTC. V gene TRBV20-1 combines with J gene TRBJ2-1; unclear D gene. V was shortened by 5 bases and J by 0 bases, with 11 bases between the two germline ends. The CDR3 consists of 14 residues. The germline V gene has CDR1 DFQATT and CDR2 SNEGSKA (reference sequence).

This clonotype was found a few times. This chain links TRBV27 with TRBJ2-1, with a possible D match to TRBD2 (7 bases). In germline, CDR1 is MNHEY, CDR2 SMNVEV (reference sequence). Deletions cut 5 bases from V and 6 bases from J, with 23 bases between. The CDR3 covers 17 residues. The CDR3 DNA reads as TGTGCCAGCAGTCAGGGTTTGGGGGGGCTGGAGCGCAATGAGCAGTTCTTC. As protein: CASSQGLGGLERNEQFF.

The gene calls are TRBV28 and TRBJ2-1, with D uncertain. The CDR3 has 14 amino acids. CDR1 MDHEN and CDR2 SYDVKM come from the germline V gene. V was cut by 3 bases and J by 7 bases, with 13 bases left in between. The CDR3 region is CASSLSSPINEQFF. The CDR3 DNA follows: TGTGCCAGCAGTTTGTCTTCCCCTATTAATGAGCAGTTCTTC.

This clonotype was recorded many times. CDR3 coding DNA: TGTGCCAGCAGCCAATCGGGACAGGTTAACTATGGCTACACCTTC. This translates into CASSQSGQVNYGYTF. The chain is built from TRBV16 and TRBJ1-2; the match to TRBD1 covers 8 bases. CDR3 length: 15 amino acids. J gave up 1 base and V 0 bases, and 1 base lay outside the gene matches. Per germline, CDR1 KGHSY and CDR2 FQNENV. Full variable domain (rest looked up from reference TRBV16 and TRBJ1-2): GEEVAQTPKHLVRGEGQKAKLYCAPIKGHSYVFWYQQVLKNEFKFLISFQNENVFDETGMPKERFSAKCLPNSPCSLEIQATKLEDSAVYFCASSQSGQVNYGYTFGSGTRLTVV.

This clonotype appeared many times. This chain connects TRBV4-3 to TRBJ1-1, with D possibly being TRBD1 (6 bases). The germline V gene encodes CDR1 LGHNA and CDR2 YSLEER. Trimming stripped 4 bases from V and 1 base from J, with 13 bases between. There are 15 residues in the CDR3. This CDR3 reads CASSLQPTGNTEAFF. The CDR3 nucleotides are TGCGCCAGCAGCCTCCAGCCGACAGGGAACACTGAAGCTTTCTTT.

This clonotype qualifies as medium-sized (0.01 to 0.1%). V and J are TRBV19 and TRBJ1-1; D unclear. This CDR3 comprises 14 residues. V lost 1 base to trimming and J lost 5 bases, with 11 bases between them. The germline V gene encodes CDR1 LNHDA and CDR2 SQIVND (reference sequence). The CDR3 spells CASSIGWSRTEAFF. CDR3 in DNA: TGTGCCAGTAGTATAGGATGGTCTCGGACTGAAGCTTTCTTT.

At least ten counts were recorded for this clonotype. V gene TRBV15 combines with J gene TRBJ2-3, with D hard to call. Germline CDR1 is LNHNV and CDR2 is YYDKDF (reference sequence). The CDR3 has 16 amino acids. V gave up 0 bases and J gave up 4 bases, with 14 bases separating them. CDR3 region: CATSREVVSVADTQYF. The CDR3 nucleotides are TGTGCCACCAGCAGAGAGGTAGTATCGGTAGCAGATACGCAGTATTTT. The complete variable domain, with remaining parts taken from reference TRBV15 and TRBJ2-3, reads DAMVIQNPRYQVTQFGKPVTLSCSQTLNHNVMYWYQQKSSQAPKLLFHYYDKDFNNEADTPDNFQSRRPNTSFCFLDIRSPGLGDTAMYLCATSREVVSVADTQYFGPGTRLTVL.

By share of the sample, this clonotype is medium-sized. This chain connects TRBV12-3 or TRBV12-4 to TRBJ2-1; 9 bases match TRBD1. CDR3 size: 16 residues. Trimming cost V 4 bases and J 1 base; bases outside gene matches: 5. CDR3 sequence: CASSYLTGGSYNEQFF. CDR3 DNA sequence: TGTGCCAGCAGTTACCTGACAGGGGGGTCCTACAATGAGCAGTTCTTC.

By share of the sample, this clonotype is medium-sized. The V gene is TRBV20-1, the J gene TRBJ1-2; 7 bases align to TRBD1. The CDR3 sequence is 15 residues long. Losses at the gene ends were 6 bases for V and 2 bases for J; bases not matched to a gene: 12. CDR1 is DFQATT, CDR2 SNEGSKA, per germline (reference sequence). Written as DNA, the CDR3 is TGCAGTGCACCCCGACAGGGCCAGCGGAACTATGGCTACACCTTC. Translated, it gives CSAPRQGQRNYGYTF.

This clonotype showed up many times. The chain is built from TRBV20-1 and TRBJ2-3; 8 bases agree with TRBD1. The ends lost 6 bases at V and 3 bases at J; junction bases unmatched: 8. The CDR3 contains 14 residues. The germline V gene has CDR1 DFQATT and CDR2 SNEGSKA (reference sequence). CDR3 nucleotides: TGCAGTGCCCCGGGGGACAGGAGGACAGATACGCAGTATTTT. Encoded protein: CSAPGDRRTDTQYF.

This clonotype counts as medium-sized. V gene TRBV29-1 combines with J gene TRBJ1-1; the D gene is possibly TRBD1 (5 bases). The CDR3 totals 12 residues. The germline V gene encodes CDR1 SQVTM and CDR2 ANQGSEA. V was shortened by 4 bases and J by 8 bases, with 14 bases between the two germline ends. The CDR3 loop is CSVVRYDREAFF. DNA of the CDR3: TGCAGCGTTGTAAGGTACGACAGAGAAGCTTTCTTT.

Judged by abundance, this clonotype is medium-sized. The chain carries TRBV29-1 and TRBJ1-5, with D maybe TRBD1 (6 bases). The V and J ends lost 6 bases and 6 bases respectively, with 15 bases between them. Looked up from germline, CDR1 is SQVTM and CDR2 is ANQGSEA. This CDR3 has 13 residues. CDR3 sequence: CSVRGGPGQPQHF. DNA for the CDR3: TGCAGCGTGAGGGGGGGGCCAGGTCAGCCCCAGCATTTT.

There are many counts of this clonotype. The chain uses TRBV28 and TRBJ2-5; D remains unclear. V gave up 6 bases and J gave up 2 bases, with 16 bases separating them. CDR1 and CDR2 from the germline V gene are MDHEN and SYDVKM. The CDR3 spans 15 residues. CDR3 coding DNA: TGTGCCAGCAGCCGAAGTCAAGCGAGACAAGAGACCCAGTACTTC. Translation gives CASSRSQARQETQYF.

Ten or more counts support this clonotype. The rearrangement uses TRBV29-1 and TRBJ2-5, with D maybe TRBD2 (6 bases). CDR1 SQVTM and CDR2 ANQGSEA come from the germline V gene. The CDR3 runs 14 residues. V lost 4 bases to trimming and J lost 2 bases, with 14 bases between them. The CDR3 bases are TGCAGCGTTGTGATGGCGGGATCACAAGAGACCCAGTACTTC. Its protein is CSVVMAGSQETQYF.

This clonotype occurred many times. This sequence joins TRBV29-1 and TRBJ2-2; tentatively, D is TRBD2 (6 bases). CDR1 SQVTM and CDR2 ANQGSEA come from the germline V gene. The CDR3 loop spans 14 amino acids. Trimming stripped 6 bases from V and 0 bases from J, with 11 bases between. CDR3 protein: CSVRGTANTGELFF. The CDR3 bases are TGCAGCGTGCGCGGGACGGCGAACACCGGGGAGCTGTTTTTT.

This clonotype was seen ten or more times. The CDR3 sequence is CSVGAGQGEGDGYTF. CDR3 sequence (DNA): TGCAGCGTTGGAGCGGGGCAGGGGGAAGGGGATGGCTACACCTTC. The chain is built from TRBV29-1 and TRBJ1-2; 7 bases are a match to TRBD1. The ends lost 4 bases at V and 6 bases at J; junction bases unmatched: 14. From germline, CDR1 is SQVTM and CDR2 ANQGSEA. The CDR3 sequence is 15 residues long.

This clonotype was seen only a few times. The rearrangement links TRBV4-3 to TRBJ2-7; 11 nucleotides line up with TRBD1. This CDR3 comprises 18 residues. V shed 3 bases and J 3 bases; nucleotides not matched to a gene: 13. From germline, CDR1 is LGHNA and CDR2 YSLEER. The CDR3, as DNA: TGCGCCAGCAGCCAGGCCGCCGGGACAGGGGGGGAATTCTACGAGCAGTACTTC. This translates into CASSQAAGTGGEFYEQYF.

The sample holds a few counts of this clonotype. The chain joins TRBV7-2 to TRBJ2-5; D is undetermined. The CDR3 extends over 13 amino acids. Germline loops: CDR1 SGHTA, CDR2 FQGNSA. V dropped 4 bases and J dropped 9 bases, with 15 bases sitting between them. The CDR3 spells CASSWDSPGAQYF. In DNA, the CDR3 is TGTGCCAGCAGCTGGGATAGCCCTGGGGCCCAGTACTTC.

Ten or more counts support this clonotype. This chain uses TRBV29-1 with TRBJ2-1, with 11 bases fitting TRBD2. J lost 7 bases, V lost 6 bases, and 5 bases had no gene match. Germline assignment: CDR1 SQVTM and CDR2 ANQGSEA. The CDR3 has 13 residues. CDR3 nucleotides: TGCAGCGTACTAGCGGGGGTATTGAATGAGCAGTTCTTC. It translates to CSVLAGVLNEQFF.

In the case of this clonotype: This clone may be a read error of a much larger clone one base away. The V and J genes are TRBV18 and TRBJ2-3; D may be TRBD2 (7 bases). The CDR3 covers 15 residues. Germline CDR1 and CDR2: KGHSH and LQKENI. The CDR3 region has the DNA TGTGCCAGCTCACCACAGACCGGGAGGACAGATACGCAGTGTTTT. It specifies CASSPQTGRTDTQCF. Full variable domain (missing parts from reference TRBV18 and TRBJ2-3): NAGVMQNPRHLVRRRGQEARLRCSPMKGHSHVYWYRQLPEEGLKFMVYLQKENIIDESGMPKERFSAEFPKEGPSILRIQQVVRGDSAAYFCASSPQTGRTDTQCFGPGTRLTVL.

There are a few counts of this clonotype. The chain recombines TRBV5-5 with TRBJ2-7; unclear D gene. The V end was cut by 1 base, the J end by 3 bases, with 17 bases between. The CDR3 consists of 16 residues. The germline V gene has CDR1 SGHKS and CDR2 YYEKEE (reference sequence). The CDR3 bases are TGTGCCAGCAGCTTGAGCCCTGACCCCCAATTCTACGAGCAGTACTTC. Its translation is CASSLSPDPQFYEQYF.

This chain links TRBV12-3 or TRBV12-4 with TRBJ2-3; 14 bases line up with TRBD2. V was pared by 6 bases and J by 9 bases, with 8 bases of the junction left unmatched. This CDR3 is built from 15 residues. The CDR3 nucleotides are TGTGCCAGCAGACCAGGGACTAGCGGGGGAGGAACGCAGTATTTT. It encodes CASRPGTSGGGTQYF.

In its sample, this clonotype was seen many times. The chain recombines TRBV7-3 with TRBJ1-1; TRBD1 is a possible D gene (5 bases). With 4 bases removed from V and 1 base from J, the gap between germline ends came to 7 bases. In germline, CDR1 is SGHTA, CDR2 FQGTGA. CDR3 length: 13 amino acids. The CDR3 region has the DNA TGTGCCAGCAGCTGGACAACGAACACTGAAGCTTTCTTT. As protein: CASSWTTNTEAFF.

This clonotype was counted only a few times. The chain carries TRBV7-6 and TRBJ1-2; D is unresolved. The V gene's germline CDR1 is SGHVS and CDR2 FNYEAQ. Deletions cut 1 base from V and 10 bases from J, with 13 bases between. This CDR3 comprises 13 residues. This chain's CDR3 is CASSLDRYQDYTF. The CDR3 DNA sequence: TGTGCCAGCAGCTTAGACAGATACCAGGACTACACCTTC.